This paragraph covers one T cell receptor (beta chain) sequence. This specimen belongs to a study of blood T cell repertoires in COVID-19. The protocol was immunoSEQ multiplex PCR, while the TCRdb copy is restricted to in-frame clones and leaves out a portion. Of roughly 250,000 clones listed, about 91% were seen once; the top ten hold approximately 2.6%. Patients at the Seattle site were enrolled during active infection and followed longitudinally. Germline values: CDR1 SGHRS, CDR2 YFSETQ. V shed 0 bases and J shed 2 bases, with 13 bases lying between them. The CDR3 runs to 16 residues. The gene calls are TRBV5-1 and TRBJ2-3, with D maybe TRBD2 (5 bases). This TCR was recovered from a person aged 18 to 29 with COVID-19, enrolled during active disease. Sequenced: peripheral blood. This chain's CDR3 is CASSLDGGPLTDTQYF. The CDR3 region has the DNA TGCGCCAGCAGCTTGGATGGCGGGCCCCTCACAGATACGCAGTATTTT.